This note documents a single T cell receptor (beta chain) sequence. The target antigen is unknown. The CDR3 has 14 amino acids. V dropped 10 bases and J dropped 0 bases, with 15 bases sitting between them. Germline values: CDR1 LNHDA, CDR2 SQIVND (reference sequence). The source of the sample is a study of T cell responses to AZD1222 COVID-19 vaccine. Broader study findings: Spike-specific TCR breadth and depth rose after two AZD1222 doses. The CD4 TCRs associated with vaccination extended across spike and predominated at 160-218 and 743-854.

This table comes from immunoSEQ multiplex PCR, and its TCRdb copy is limited to in-frame clones, with some not included. There are approximately 100,000 clones in the sample; over 75% occur only once, and 9.5% to 13% lies in the top ten. The clonotype comes from an adult who received the AZD1222 COVID-19 vaccine. The input for sequencing was peripheral blood, taken 28 days after the second AZD1222 dose. The chain is built from TRBV19 and TRBJ1-2; D is perhaps TRBD1 (5 bases). In DNA form, the CDR3 reads TGTGCCACGTCAGGGCAGGCCACTAACTATGGCTACACCTTC. Translating gives CATSGQATNYGYTF.